This paragraph covers one T cell receptor (beta chain) sequence. Its cognate antigen is unknown. This specimen belongs to a study of CD8+ T cells in alopecia areata. Study in general: Administration of oral tofacitinib to treated patients was at 5 to 10 mg twice daily.

Trimming cost V 0 bases and J 5 bases; bases outside gene matches: 10. The CDR3 spans 16 residues. Germline V gives CDR1 SGHRS, CDR2 YFSETQ. Study results and caveats: Across lesional scalp, and particularly alopecia totalis/universalis, clonality surpassed that of normal scalp.

Reverse transcription of extracted RNA yielded cDNA, which provided the sequencing template. Data came from immunoSEQ multiplex PCR; TCRdb stores just in-frame clones and leaves some out. This repertoire shows 150,000 or so clones, around 47% found once; its top ten account for about 6.3%. This clonotype was obtained from a human donor with alopecia areata. Sample: CD4+ T cells sorted from blood. The genes are TRBV5-1 and TRBJ2-5, with 7 bases lining up with TRBD2. In nucleotides, the CDR3 is TGCGCCAGCAGCTTGGCCCCTAGCGGAATGGGGGAGACCCAGTACTTC. This codes for CASSLAPSGMGETQYF.